These 27 T cell receptor beta chains were all obtained from the same sample, sequenced in a study of OX40 agonist ivuxolimab in advanced cancers. Library prep was done by the immunoSEQ multiplex PCR assay. TCRdb re-hosts the immuneACCESS table, in-frame sequences only. Its copies lack some clones; in the studies checked, an unresolved V gene accounts for under half of them, and the cause for the rest is not known. This sample holds about 19,000 clones; 86% were observed only once. Roughly 15% of the sample is held by the ten biggest clonotypes. The source was CD4+ or CD8+ T cells sorted from blood, collected in a trial of the OX40 agonist ivuxolimab. The receptors derive from an adult with an advanced solid tumor such as melanoma, head and neck, liver or kidney cancer.

This clone was seen a few times. The chain employs TRBV11-2 and TRBJ2-3, with D uncertain. The ends were cut back, 5 bases at V and 2 bases at J, with 14 bases in the middle. The CDR3 is 15 amino acids. CDR1 and CDR2 (germline): SGHAT, FQNNGV. For the CDR3, the DNA is TGTGCCAGCAGCCCAGATCGAAGATCCACAGATACGCAGTATTTT. Translating gives CASSPDRRSTDTQYF.

The chain employs TRBV11-2 and TRBJ1-1, with unresolved D. The ends were cut back, 6 bases at V and 4 bases at J, with 12 bases in the middle. Germline values: CDR1 SGHAT, CDR2 FQNNGV. The CDR3 sequence is 13 residues long. CDR3 DNA: TGTGCCAGCAGTTCCCCATTCGGCACTGAAGCTTTCTTT. Encoded protein: CASSSPFGTEAFF. The full variable domain, its missing parts supplied by reference TRBV11-2 and TRBJ1-1, is EAGVAQSPRYKIIEKRQSVAFWCNPISGHATLYWYQQILGQGPKLLIQFQNNGVVDDSQLPKDRFSAERLKGVDSTLKIQPAKLEDSAVYLCASSSPFGTEAFFGQGTRLTVV.

This chain connects TRBV18 to TRBJ2-1; D is perhaps TRBD1 (6 bases). Germline loops: CDR1 KGHSH, CDR2 LQKENI. The CDR3 is 15 amino acids. Trimming removed 0 bases from V and 6 bases from J, with 12 bases in between. For the CDR3, the DNA is TGTGCCAGCTCACCACCGAGTCTAGGGGGCAATGAGCAGTTCTTC. Protein: CASSPPSLGGNEQFF.

The chain has TRBV23-1 and TRBJ2-3, with D possibly matching TRBD1 (6 bases). TRBV23-1 is recorded as an ORF, its role being uncertain. Between the trimmed V and J ends, which lost 8 bases and 2 bases, there was a span of 29 bases. The length of the CDR3 is 19 residues. CDR3 in amino acids: CASGNPPYRDRSNTDTQYF. CDR3 DNA: TGCGCCAGCGGGAATCCGCCGTACAGGGATAGATCAAACACAGATACGCAGTATTTT.

The chain combines TRBV5-4 with TRBJ2-7, with 7 bases identical to TRBD2. The germline gives CDR1 SGHNT, CDR2 YYREEE (reference sequence). The CDR3 runs to 15 residues. V was pared by 0 bases and J by 7 bases, with 10 bases of the junction left unmatched. CDR3 DNA: TGTGCCAGCAGCTTGGGCGGGGGACCGATTAAAGAGCAGTACTTC. Protein product: CASSLGGGPIKEQYF.

V is TRBV7-6 and J is TRBJ2-7; 7 nucleotides align to TRBD1. The CDR3 spans 16 residues. The V and J ends lost 1 base and 5 bases, in that order; junction bases with no gene match: 11. Per the germline V gene, CDR1 is SGHVS and CDR2 is FNYEAQ. The CDR3 sequence is CASSLGVGQAGHEQYF. CDR3 bases: TGTGCCAGCAGCTTAGGGGTAGGACAGGCCGGACACGAGCAGTACTTC.

The chain has TRBV7-9 and TRBJ2-5; the D is unclear. Germline V CDR1 and CDR2: SEHNR, FQNEAQ (reference sequence). The V gene lost 2 bases and the J gene lost 5 bases, with 15 bases spanning the gap. The CDR3 covers 15 residues. The DNA for the CDR3 is TGTGCCAGCAGCTTACGCGGAGATCTCGTTGAGACCCAGTACTTC. Protein product: CASSLRGDLVETQYF.

This rearrangement joins TRBV5-1 to TRBJ2-1, with D hard to call. The CDR3 spans 14 residues. With 4 bases removed from V and 3 bases from J, the gap between germline ends came to 11 bases. In germline, CDR1 is SGHRS, CDR2 YFSETQ. The CDR3 loop reads CASSISGYYNEQFF. As DNA, the CDR3 is TGCGCCAGCAGCATATCAGGTTACTACAATGAGCAGTTCTTC.

This chain uses TRBV6-5 with TRBJ1-5; possibly TRBD1 for D (5 bases). Per the germline V gene, CDR1 is MNHEY and CDR2 is SVGAGI. Between the trimmed V and J ends, which lost 3 bases and 7 bases, there was a span of 10 bases. The CDR3 covers 13 residues. Written as DNA, the CDR3 is TGTGCCAGCAGTTATGCTCGGGGCCAGCCCCAGCATTTT. This sequence encodes CASSYARGQPQHF.

The genes are TRBV18 and TRBJ1-5, with D uncertain. Deletions cut 3 bases from V and 3 bases from J, with 6 bases between. Germline V gene sequence: CDR1 KGHSH, CDR2 LQKENI. The CDR3 loop spans 13 amino acids. CDR3 region: CASSPSINQPQHF. In nucleotides, the CDR3 is TGTGCCAGCTCACCCAGTATCAATCAGCCCCAGCATTTT.

This clone was detected only once. The rearrangement links TRBV7-2 to TRBJ2-3, with 14 bases matching TRBD2. V gave up 1 base and J gave up 0 bases; unmatched junction bases: 6. Germline lookup yields CDR1 SGHTA and CDR2 FQGNSA. This CDR3 comprises 19 residues. Here the CDR3 DNA reads TGTGCCAGCAGCTTAGTTGGGACTAGCGGGAGCGCTAGCACAGATACGCAGTATTTT. It specifies CASSLVGTSGSASTDTQYF.

This clone rates as medium-sized. The V call is TRBV6-5, the J call TRBJ1-2; D gene ambiguous. CDR1 is MNHEY and CDR2 is SVGAGI in the germline V gene. With 6 bases removed from V and 8 bases from J, the gap between germline ends came to 19 bases. The CDR3 sequence is 14 residues long. CDR3 sequence: CASSGKGRLWGYTF. The CDR3 DNA reads TGTGCCAGCAGCGGGAAAGGCCGTCTTTGGGGCTACACCTTC.

This chain joins TRBV7-2 and TRBJ2-7; D may be TRBD1 (6 bases). This CDR3 spans 15 amino acids. The ends were cut back, 4 bases at V and 0 bases at J, with 13 bases in the middle. The germline gives CDR1 SGHTA, CDR2 FQGNSA. Written as DNA, the CDR3 is TGTGCCAGCAGCTACAGGGATCTAGGCTCCTACGAGCAGTACTTC. This sequence encodes CASSYRDLGSYEQYF.

The chain employs TRBV6-4 and TRBJ2-2; D unresolved. Trimming shortened V by 2 bases and J by 4 bases, and 5 bases separated the two germline ends. The CDR3 has 13 residues. Germline CDR1 reads MRHNA; CDR2 reads SNTAGT. The CDR3 DNA is TGTGCCAGCAGTGACGTAATCACCGGGGAGCTGTTTTTT. Amino acid sequence: CASSDVITGELFF.

This rearrangement joins TRBV7-6 to TRBJ2-5; D is unclear. The length of the CDR3 is 12 residues. The V gene's germline CDR1 is SGHVS and CDR2 FNYEAQ. Trimming took 4 bases from V and 3 from J, leaving 6 bases between them. This CDR3 reads CASSSLKETQYF. CDR3 DNA: TGTGCCAGCAGCTCTCTCAAAGAGACCCAGTACTTC.

This chain connects TRBV20-1 to TRBJ2-5; D is undetermined. Trimming cost V 1 base and J 3 bases, with 3 bases left between them. CDR1 DFQATT and CDR2 SNEGSKA come from the germline V gene (reference sequence). This CDR3 comprises 11 residues. The CDR3 spells CSARAEETQYF. The CDR3 nucleotides read TGCAGTGCTAGAGCAGAAGAGACCCAGTACTTC.

This rearrangement joins TRBV6-5 to TRBJ1-5; 10 bases line up with TRBD1. This CDR3 has 15 residues. Trimming at V came to 6 bases and at J to 9 bases, leaving 11 bases not matched to a gene. Per germline, CDR1 MNHEY and CDR2 SVGAGI. The CDR3 protein is CASSFGQGGSWPQHF. CDR3 in DNA: TGTGCCAGCAGCTTCGGACAGGGGGGATCTTGGCCCCAGCATTTT.

The CDR3 spells CASSIAPGVSYNEQFF. CDR3 in DNA: TGTGCCAGCAGTATTGCCCCGGGGGTGTCCTACAATGAGCAGTTCTTC. V and J are TRBV2 and TRBJ2-1; D is perhaps TRBD2 (6 bases). V dropped 5 bases and J dropped 1 base, with 15 bases sitting between them. This CDR3 region has 16 residues. CDR1 SNHLY and CDR2 FYNNEI come from the germline V gene. Based on the CDR3 plus reference TRBV2 and TRBJ2-1, the full variable domain is EPEVTQTPSHQVTQMGQEVILRCVPISNHLYFYWYRQILGQKVEFLVSFYNNEISEKSEIFDDQFSVERPDGSNFTLKIRSTKLEDSAMYFCASSIAPGVSYNEQFFGPGTRLTVL.

The chain employs TRBV6-6 and TRBJ1-2; D might be TRBD1 (5 bases). The CDR3 sequence is 13 residues long. V lost 4 bases, J lost 0 bases, and 6 bases lay in between. Germline V gene sequence: CDR1 MNHNY, CDR2 SVGAGI (reference sequence). This chain's CDR3 is CASSLTANYGYTF. The CDR3, as DNA: TGTGCCAGCAGTTTGACAGCTAACTATGGCTACACCTTC.

The rearrangement uses TRBV5-1 and TRBJ2-3; D call uncertain. Germline V gene lookup returns CDR1 SGHRS and CDR2 YFSETQ. The V and J ends lost 0 bases and 5 bases respectively, with 7 bases between them. The CDR3 runs 13 residues. The CDR3 coding sequence is TGCGCCAGCAGCTTGGGAAGCGAAGATACGCAGTATTTT. Its translation: CASSLGSEDTQYF.

This clone was counted once. The CDR3: CASSVAPTSTHRTDTQYF. In nucleotides, the CDR3 is TGTGCCAGCAGCGTAGCCCCCACGTCCACCCACCGGACAGATACGCAGTATTTT. This chain links TRBV9 with TRBJ2-3; no definite D call. Looked up from germline, CDR1 is SGDLS and CDR2 is YYNGEE. This CDR3 has 18 residues. Trimming stripped 0 bases from V and 3 bases from J, with 20 bases between.

This chain uses TRBV5-4 with TRBJ2-1; TRBD2 agrees at 14 bases. The CDR3 spans 16 residues. CDR1 SGHNT and CDR2 YYREEE come from the germline V gene (reference sequence). The junction had 5 bases not matched to a gene; V was cut back by 4 bases and J by 5 bases. Here the CDR3 reads CASSMGLAGVDNEQFF. As DNA, the CDR3 is TGTGCCAGCAGCATGGGACTAGCGGGAGTAGACAATGAGCAGTTCTTC.

This sequence joins TRBV4-3 and TRBJ2-2; unclear D gene. Per the germline V gene, CDR1 is LGHNA and CDR2 is YSLEER. The germline V and J ends were trimmed by 0 bases and 4 bases, with 9 bases remaining between them. This CDR3 comprises 15 residues. As DNA, the CDR3 is TGCGCCAGCAGCCAAGAGGGCGGACCCACCGGGGAGCTGTTTTTT. Its protein is CASSQEGGPTGELFF.

This clone was recorded only once. This chain connects TRBV15 to TRBJ2-7, with D tentatively TRBD1 or TRBD2 (5 bases each). V lost 0 bases and J lost 0, with 12 bases in between. This CDR3 is built from 16 residues. CDR1 is LNHNV and CDR2 is YYDKDF in the germline V gene (reference sequence). The CDR3, as DNA: TGTGCCACCAGCAGAGAAAGGGACGCTAGCTCCTACGAGCAGTACTTC. This encodes CATSRERDASSYEQYF. The full variable domain, completed using reference TRBV15 and TRBJ2-7, is DAMVIQNPRYQVTQFGKPVTLSCSQTLNHNVMYWYQQKSSQAPKLLFHYYDKDFNNEADTPDNFQSRRPNTSFCFLDIRSPGLGDTAMYLCATSRERDASSYEQYFGPGTRLTVT.

The chain combines TRBV5-5 with TRBJ1-3; 8 nucleotides agree with TRBD1. V shed 5 bases and J 4 bases; nucleotides not matched to a gene: 8. Germline V CDR1 and CDR2: SGHKS, YYEKEE (reference sequence). The CDR3 covers 15 residues. The CDR3 protein is CASRHSGGRGNTIYF. DNA of the CDR3: TGTGCCAGCAGACATTCAGGGGGCCGCGGAAACACCATATATTTT. Based on the CDR3 plus reference TRBV5-5 and TRBJ1-3, the full variable domain is DAGVTQSPTHLIKTRGQQVTLRCSPISGHKSVSWYQQVLGQGPQFIFQYYEKEERGRGNFPDRFSARQFPNYSSELNVNALLLGDSALYLCASRHSGGRGNTIYFGEGSWLTVV.

The rearrangement links TRBV5-6 to TRBJ1-1; 7 bases are shared with TRBD1. Trimming at V came to 0 bases and at J to 5 bases, leaving 7 bases not matched to a gene. CDR1 and CDR2 (germline): SGHDT, YYEEEE. CDR3 length: 15 amino acids. CDR3 nucleotides: TGTGCCAGCAGCTTGGCAAGGGGGCTCGGGACTGAAGCTTTCTTT. Its translation: CASSLARGLGTEAFF.

This clone was detected only once. J is TRBJ1-1 and V is TRBV2; D unclear. V gave up 6 bases and J gave up 3 bases, with 11 bases separating them. This CDR3 region has 13 residues. The germline CDR1 and CDR2 sequences are SNHLY and FYNNEI. This CDR3 is CASRSNGDTEAFF. CDR3 sequence (DNA): TGTGCCAGCAGAAGCAATGGAGACACTGAAGCTTTCTTT.